These 24 T cell receptor beta chains were all obtained from the same sample, sequenced in a study of cytomegalovirus exposure and HLA in healthy donors. Only in-frame clones appear in the TCRdb table, and some are missing; sequencing was by immunoSEQ multiplex PCR. This table holds roughly 250,000 clones, approximately 87% found once. Sequencing input: PBMCs. These receptors came from a man aged 18 to 30 in good health and CMV-seronegative.

The J gene is TRBJ2-3, the V gene TRBV28; 10 bases align to TRBD1. V lost 3 bases, J lost 1 base, and 1 base stayed unmatched. Germline lookup yields CDR1 MDHEN and CDR2 SYDVKM. The CDR3 consists of 15 residues. In DNA, the CDR3 is TGTGCCAGCAGTTTGGGGACAGGGGGCACAGATACGCAGTATTTT. Its protein is CASSLGTGGTDTQYF.

This clone was detected once. The chain links TRBV5-1 to TRBJ1-1, with 7 bases aligning to TRBD1. Germline CDR1 reads SGHRS; CDR2 reads YFSETQ. The CDR3 covers 14 residues. Trimming at V came to 4 bases and at J to 1 base, leaving 4 bases not matched to a gene. Here the CDR3 reads CASSVGTANTEAFF. The CDR3, as DNA: TGCGCCAGCAGCGTAGGGACAGCGAACACTGAAGCTTTCTTT.

The chain joins TRBV10-3 to TRBJ2-1, with 7 bases fitting TRBD2. Germline V lookup: CDR1 ENHRY, CDR2 SYGVKD. V lost 0 bases, J lost 3 bases, and 5 bases stayed unmatched. CDR3 size: 16 residues. Written as DNA, the CDR3 is TGTGCCATCAGTGAGTCGATGGGCGGGGGCTACAATGAGCAGTTCTTC. Encoded protein: CAISESMGGGYNEQFF.

CDR3 bases: TGTGCCAGCACCGTATCACAGGGCTCAGCCGAAGCTTTCTTT. As protein: CASTVSQGSAEAFF. The chain has TRBV7-6 and TRBJ1-1, with D maybe TRBD1 (6 bases). With 7 bases removed from V and 8 bases from J, the gap between germline ends came to 20 bases. This CDR3 region has 14 residues. CDR1 SGHVS and CDR2 FNYEAQ come from the germline V gene.

V gene TRBV7-9 combines with J gene TRBJ2-5; maybe TRBD1 (5 bases). This CDR3 is built from 15 residues. CDR1 and CDR2 (germline): SEHNR, FQNEAQ (reference sequence). V lost 10 bases and J lost 5, with 23 bases in between. CDR3 protein: CATYLLWGMEETQYF. The CDR3 region has the DNA TGTGCCACCTACTTACTTTGGGGCATGGAGGAGACCCAGTACTTC. Full variable domain (missing parts from reference TRBV7-9 and TRBJ2-5): DTGVSQNPRHKITKRGQNVTFRCDPISEHNRLYWYRQTLGQGPEFLTYFQNEAQLEKSRLLSDRFSAERPKGSFSTLEIQRTEQGDSAMYLCATYLLWGMEETQYFGPGTRLLVL.

The chain employs TRBV18 and TRBJ1-1; D may be TRBD1 (5 bases). V dropped 3 bases and J dropped 1 base, with 9 bases sitting between them. The CDR3 contains 14 residues. CDR1 KGHSH and CDR2 LQKENI come from the germline V gene. In nucleotides, the CDR3 is TGTGCCAGCTCACCCACTCAGGGGAACACTGAAGCTTTCTTT. Encoded protein: CASSPTQGNTEAFF.

There are a few counts of this clone. V and J are TRBV23-1 and TRBJ2-1; 11 bases agree with TRBD1. TRBV23-1 is treated as an ORF (open reading frame) with a function not yet certain. V gave up 4 bases and J gave up 7 bases; unmatched junction bases: 12. The CDR3 covers 17 residues. The CDR3 DNA is TGCGCCAGCAGTCGGGGGGGCCGTGGGACAGGGGGTAATGAGCAGTTCTTC. Encoded protein: CASSRGGRGTGGNEQFF.

CDR3 in DNA: TGTGCCAGCAGCGTAGGGGACACACTGGGATCCCAGCCCCAGCATTTT. Translation gives CASSVGDTLGSQPQHF. V is TRBV9 and J is TRBJ1-5, with D maybe TRBD1 (6 bases). The CDR3 is 16 amino acids. CDR1 SGDLS and CDR2 YYNGEE come from the germline V gene. Trimming left V 0 bases short and J 7 bases short, with 17 bases between.

CDR3 sequence reads: CASAVSGDYEQYF. The CDR3 DNA follows: TGTGCCAGCGCGGTTAGCGGGGACTACGAGCAGTACTTC. This chain links TRBV28 with TRBJ2-7; 8 nucleotides align to TRBD2. The length of the CDR3 is 13 residues. Looked up from germline, CDR1 is MDHEN and CDR2 is SYDVKM. V shed 8 bases and J 3 bases; nucleotides not matched to a gene: 6.

This chain joins TRBV29-1 and TRBJ2-5; the D gene is possibly TRBD1 (6 bases). The CDR3 contains 12 residues. The V and J ends lost 3 bases and 5 bases respectively, with 10 bases between them. In germline, CDR1 is SQVTM, CDR2 ANQGSEA. CDR3 loop: CSVETGRETQYF. CDR3 DNA: TGCAGCGTTGAGACAGGTAGGGAGACCCAGTACTTC.

This sequence joins TRBV2 and TRBJ2-3; 14 positions agree with TRBD2. The trim removed 6 bases at V and 6 bases at J, leaving 5 bases unmatched. Germline assignment: CDR1 SNHLY and CDR2 FYNNEI. The CDR3 contains 15 residues. CDR3 DNA: TGTGCCAGCAGAAGACTAGCGGGAGGGGCTGATACGCAGTATTTT. It specifies CASRRLAGGADTQYF. Variable domain in full (rest from reference TRBV2 and TRBJ2-3): EPEVTQTPSHQVTQMGQEVILRCVPISNHLYFYWYRQILGQKVEFLVSFYNNEISEKSEIFDDQFSVERPDGSNFTLKIRSTKLEDSAMYFCASRRLAGGADTQYFGPGTRLTVL.

The V gene is TRBV9, the J gene TRBJ2-1; 7 bases line up with TRBD1. Germline CDR1 is SGDLS and CDR2 is YYNGEE. This CDR3 comprises 13 residues. J was trimmed by 12 bases and V by 3 bases; bases with no gene match: 9. The CDR3 sequence: CASSAEGQRRQFF. CDR3 nucleotide sequence: TGTGCCAGCAGCGCAGAGGGACAGAGAAGGCAGTTCTTC.

This rearrangement joins TRBV9 to TRBJ2-7; possibly TRBD2 for D (5 bases). Trimming took 1 base from V and 2 from J, leaving 13 bases between them. Germline V CDR1 and CDR2: SGDLS, YYNGEE. This CDR3 is built from 15 residues. CDR3 nucleotides: TGTGCCAGCAGCGTATCCAGCGCGAGGGCCTACGAGCAGTACTTC. The encoded protein is CASSVSSARAYEQYF.

The chain joins TRBV5-1 to TRBJ1-3, with 7 positions matching TRBD1. Germline V gene lookup returns CDR1 SGHRS and CDR2 YFSETQ. There are 14 residues in the CDR3. The trim removed 4 bases at V and 5 bases at J, leaving 6 bases unmatched. CDR3 region: CASSQGQPRNTIYF. CDR3 coding DNA: TGCGCCAGCAGCCAGGGACAGCCGCGAAACACCATATATTTT.

The chain couples TRBV7-8 to TRBJ2-3; 9 nucleotides agree with TRBD1. CDR3 length equals 15 residues. The ends lost 0 bases at V and 4 bases at J; junction bases unmatched: 2. Germline V gene data show CDR1 as SGHVS and CDR2 as FQNEAQ. CDR3 sequence reads: CASSLAQGAADTQYF. The CDR3 bases are TGTGCCAGCAGCTTAGCACAGGGGGCCGCAGATACGCAGTATTTT.

For this clone: Other DNA sequences from this sample encode an identical CDR3 as well. The chain uses TRBV28 and TRBJ1-6; the match to TRBD1 covers 9 bases. Per the germline V gene, CDR1 is MDHEN and CDR2 is SYDVKM. The CDR3 sequence is 14 residues long. V lost 5 bases and J lost 10; bases outside the gene matches: 6. As DNA, the CDR3 is TGTGCCAGCAGTCCGGGACAGGGTGGCTCACCCCTCCACTTT. This encodes CASSPGQGGSPLHF.

This chain links TRBV28 with TRBJ2-2; 8 positions match TRBD1. This CDR3 spans 16 amino acids. Losses at the gene ends were 4 bases for V and 6 bases for J; bases not matched to a gene: 10. Germline assignment: CDR1 MDHEN and CDR2 SYDVKM. The CDR3 DNA is TGTGCCAGCAGTTCCCTCGGACAGGGAGCGCCCGGGGAGCTGTTTTTT. Translating gives CASSSLGQGAPGELFF.

The CDR3 DNA reads TGTGCCAGCAGCCCCCAGAGCGGGGAGTTCTACAATGAGCAGTTCTTC. It translates to CASSPQSGEFYNEQFF. The rearrangement links TRBV7-2 to TRBJ2-1, with 7 positions matching TRBD2. Germline V gene lookup returns CDR1 SGHTA and CDR2 FQGNSA. V lost 5 bases to trimming and J lost 3 bases; unmatched junction nucleotides: 10. There are 16 residues in the CDR3.

The chain recombines TRBV4-1 with TRBJ2-7; D is uncertain. Trimming left V 3 bases short and J 3 bases short, with 9 bases between. Per the germline V gene, CDR1 is MGHRA and CDR2 is YSYEKL. The CDR3 is 13 amino acids. The CDR3 DNA sequence: TGCGCCAGCAGCCATCGACTCGACTACGAGCAGTACTTC. It is translated as CASSHRLDYEQYF.

The gene calls are TRBV10-1 and TRBJ2-1; TRBD2 matches at 13 bases. This CDR3 has 16 residues. V lost 2 bases to trimming and J lost 9 bases; unmatched junction nucleotides: 7. Germline V gene lookup returns CDR1 WNHNN and CDR2 SYGVQD (reference sequence). The CDR3 protein is CASSEELAGGPGEQFF. DNA for the CDR3: TGCGCCAGCAGTGAGGAACTAGCGGGGGGGCCGGGTGAGCAGTTCTTC.

This chain connects TRBV29-1 to TRBJ2-4, with no clear D. Germline CDR1 and CDR2: SQVTM and ANQGSEA. Trimming cost V 1 base and J 0 bases, with 4 bases left between them. The length of the CDR3 is 13 residues. Here the CDR3 reads CSVEAGAKNIQYF. CDR3 sequence (DNA): TGCAGCGTTGAAGCGGGAGCCAAAAACATTCAGTACTTC.

The chain couples TRBV28 to TRBJ2-7, with D tentatively TRBD1 (6 bases). Germline CDR1 and CDR2: MDHEN and SYDVKM. The CDR3 consists of 14 residues. Trimming removed 5 bases from V and 1 base from J, with 12 bases in between. This chain's CDR3 is CASSPQGRSYEQYF. CDR3 sequence (DNA): TGTGCCAGCAGTCCCCAGGGGCGGTCCTACGAGCAGTACTTC.

This clone came up once. This chain uses TRBV28 with TRBJ1-6; 7 nucleotides match TRBD1. With V trimmed by 5 bases and J by 3 bases, 7 bases remained unmatched. CDR3 size: 16 residues. Germline V gene lookup returns CDR1 MDHEN and CDR2 SYDVKM. The CDR3 loop reads CASSDGQENYNSPLHF. CDR3 sequence (DNA): TGTGCCAGCAGTGATGGACAGGAGAACTATAATTCACCCCTCCACTTT.

The V and J genes are TRBV5-1 and TRBJ2-2, with 9 bases lining up with TRBD2. This CDR3 contains 17 residues. Germline V gene data show CDR1 as SGHRS and CDR2 as YFSETQ. The ends lost 0 bases at V and 5 bases at J; junction bases unmatched: 8. Written as DNA, the CDR3 is TGCGCCAGCAGCTTGGTAGGGCTAGCGGGACGTACCGGGGAGCTGTTTTTT. Its translation is CASSLVGLAGRTGELFF.